This T cell receptor (beta chain) was recovered during a study of preoperative IRX-2 immunotherapy in early breast cancer. The treatment here: preoperative locoregional IRX-2 cytokine immunotherapy. This phase Ib study tested locoregional IRX-2 cytokine immunotherapy given before surgery. TCRdb's copy holds only in-frame clones and misses some; the assay was immunoSEQ multiplex PCR. The profile shows 95,000 to 100,000 clones, roughly 85% of them singletons. The source material was tumor tissue, sampled after IRX-2 immunotherapy. The TCR originated in a human donor with breast cancer.

CDR3 protein: CASSQQTGVNYGYTF. DNA of the CDR3: TGCGCCAGCAGCCAACAAACAGGGGTAAACTATGGCTACACCTTC. This sequence joins TRBV5-1 and TRBJ1-2; 7 positions agree with TRBD1. The CDR3 is made up of 15 amino acids. Unmatched junction bases numbered 8, after V lost 4 bases and J lost 2 bases. The germline gives CDR1 SGHRS, CDR2 YFSETQ.